Each of the 8 T cell receptor beta chains below was sequenced from the same sample in a study of blood T cell repertoires in COVID-19. The protocol was immunoSEQ multiplex PCR, while the TCRdb copy is restricted to in-frame clones and leaves out a portion. Of about 320,000 clones listed, about 88% are singletons. The source material was PBMCs or T cells enriched from blood (not recorded which). Receptor source: a man in his fifties or sixties who had recovered from COVID-19.

The V and J genes are TRBV2 and TRBJ1-1; possible D gene TRBD1, 5 bases. This CDR3 spans 14 amino acids. Germline V gene data show CDR1 as SNHLY and CDR2 as FYNNEI. The V and J ends lost 6 bases and 5 bases respectively, with 16 bases between them. CDR3 coding DNA: TGTGCCAGCAGCCGATGGGGGGATGGGACTGAAGCTTTCTTT. It specifies CASSRWGDGTEAFF.

The V call is TRBV30, the J call TRBJ2-2; 9 positions agree with TRBD1. V was pared by 4 bases and J by 7 bases, with 4 bases of the junction left unmatched. CDR3 length: 13 residues. Germline values: CDR1 GTSNPN, CDR2 SVGIG (reference sequence). This CDR3 is CAWTGQGNGELFF. The CDR3 DNA follows: TGTGCCTGGACGGGACAGGGCAACGGGGAGCTGTTTTTT.

V usage is TRBV20-1 and J usage is TRBJ2-4; weak D call: TRBD1 (5 bases). The CDR3 contains 15 residues. In germline, CDR1 is DFQATT, CDR2 SNEGSKA (reference sequence). V was trimmed by 3 bases and J by 2 bases, leaving 14 bases between them. The CDR3 region is CSASYRMATKNIQYF. In nucleotides, the CDR3 is TGCAGTGCTAGTTACAGGATGGCGACCAAAAACATTCAGTACTTC.

The V and J genes are TRBV7-9 and TRBJ1-4; D is ambiguous. The CDR3 loop spans 12 amino acids. In germline, CDR1 is SEHNR, CDR2 FQNEAQ (reference sequence). V was shortened by 5 bases and J by 5 bases, with 6 bases between the two germline ends. The CDR3 DNA is TGTGCCAGCAGCGAAGCCAATGAAAAACTGTTTTTT. Its translation is CASSEANEKLFF.

This clone was found a few times. V usage is TRBV27 and J usage is TRBJ2-2; 9 bases match TRBD1. CDR1 is MNHEY and CDR2 is SMNVEV in the germline V gene (reference sequence). V lost 1 base, J lost 6 bases, and 6 bases stayed unmatched. This CDR3 region has 16 residues. The CDR3 region is CASSLFLGTGSGELFF. In DNA, the CDR3 is TGTGCCAGCAGTTTATTTTTGGGGACAGGGTCCGGGGAGCTGTTTTTT.

In this sample, this clone turned up once. The gene calls are TRBV5-1 and TRBJ1-2, with 8 nucleotides matching TRBD1. Trimming cost V 4 bases and J 5 bases; bases outside gene matches: 7. Germline CDR1 reads SGHRS; CDR2 reads YFSETQ. This CDR3 has 14 amino acids. The CDR3 reads CASSPGTGTYGYTF. The CDR3 bases are TGCGCCAGCAGCCCGGGGACAGGAACGTATGGCTACACCTTC.

This clone was seen only once. The chain combines TRBV19 with TRBJ1-2, with D possibly TRBD1 on 5 matching bases. The CDR3 extends over 14 amino acids. Germline V gives CDR1 LNHDA, CDR2 SQIVND (reference sequence). V lost 3 bases to trimming and J lost 1 base, with 9 bases between them. The CDR3 is CASSMGQGNYGYTF. The DNA for the CDR3 is TGTGCCAGTAGTATGGGTCAGGGTAACTATGGCTACACCTTC.

This chain uses TRBV7-2 with TRBJ2-1; D may be TRBD1 (5 bases). The CDR3 runs to 15 residues. V was cut by 1 base and J by 8 bases, with 15 bases left in between. Per germline, CDR1 SGHTA and CDR2 FQGNSA. The CDR3 DNA reads as TGTGCCAGCAGCTTAGGTGGCAGGGATAGGGATGAGCAGTTCTTC. Protein sequence: CASSLGGRDRDEQFF.